This T cell receptor beta chain is drawn from a study of tumor and adjacent non-tumor tissue in lung cancer. The template was RNA from unsorted bulk tissue. Study conclusions and caveats: Higher tumor TCR diversity was associated with shorter survival.

The germline V gene encodes CDR1 SGHAT and CDR2 FQDESV (reference sequence). The CDR3 totals 13 residues. Comment on this clonotype: Its matching antigen is unknown. A much larger clone lies a single base off, so this may be a read error.

TCRbeta libraries were built with three rounds of nested PCR, modified from ARM-PCR. TCRdb ran MiXCR on the multiplex PCR reads and lists one entry per CDR3 protein. The sample has 120,000 to 150,000 distinct CDR3 sequences, around 65% seen once. The sequenced material came from lung tumor tissue. The TCR was taken from a man between 60 and 75 years old with small cell lung cancer. J is TRBJ1-2 and V is TRBV11-1, with 7 bases matching TRBD1. CDR3 region: CASSTGVGYAYTF. Written as DNA, the CDR3 is TGTGCCAGCAGCACAGGGGTGGGCTATGCCTACACCTTC.